The T cell receptor beta chain described here comes from a study of radiotherapy plus CTLA-4 blockade in lung cancer. CDR1 and CDR2 (germline): SGDLS, YYNGEE. V was trimmed by 3 bases and J by 2 bases, leaving 10 bases between them. The CDR3 length is 14 residues. This clone was seen once. Its antigen remains unknown. Libraries were prepared by immunoSEQ multiplex PCR; TCRdb keeps only in-frame clonotypes and omits some of them. The sample contains some 96,000 clones, roughly 88% of which appear only once. Findings and caveats of the study: In blood, after radiotherapy plus ipilimumab, tumor-derived TCR clones expanded.

V and J are TRBV9 and TRBJ2-3; no firm D call. Sequenced material: peripheral blood, taken from a patient treated with radiotherapy plus ipilimumab. This clonotype was sampled from a human donor with non-small cell lung cancer that progressed on radiotherapy plus ipilimumab. The CDR3 DNA follows: TGTGCCAGCAGCGCGATGGCTTCCACAGATACGCAGTATTTT. It translates to CASSAMASTDTQYF. The full variable domain, rest sourced from reference TRBV9 and TRBJ2-3, is DSGVTQTPKHLITATGQRVTLRCSPRSGDLSVYWYQQSLDQGLQFLIQYYNGEERAKGNILERFSAQQFPDLHSELNLSSLELGDSALYFCASSAMASTDTQYFGPGTRLTVL.